A single sample gave rise to the 22 T cell receptor beta chains below, sequenced in a study of T cell responses to AZD1222 COVID-19 vaccine. Assay used: immunoSEQ multiplex PCR; TCRdb lists only in-frame clones, some missing. The sample consists of some 130,000 clones, more than 85% of them appearing once. The sample here was peripheral blood, taken on day 0 of AZD1222 vaccination. The receptors derive from an adult in good health.

The genes are TRBV9 and TRBJ1-3; the match to TRBD1 covers 8 bases. The CDR3 has 17 residues. The germline V gene encodes CDR1 SGDLS and CDR2 YYNGEE. V lost 6 bases and J lost 2; bases outside the gene matches: 13. CDR3 bases: TGTGCCAGCACCCCCCGGCCGGGACAGGCCGCTGGAAACACCATATATTTT. Translation gives CASTPRPGQAAGNTIYF.

The rearrangement links TRBV19 to TRBJ1-4; D remains ambiguous. This CDR3 is 13 amino acids long. Germline V CDR1 and CDR2: LNHDA, SQIVND (reference sequence). Trimming removed 6 bases at V and 7 bases at J, with 12 bases between. For the CDR3, the DNA is TGTGCCAGTAGCTTTCTGATTGGTGAAAAACTGTTTTTT. It codes for CASSFLIGEKLFF.

The CDR3, as DNA: TGTGCCAGCAGTTGGAGCCAGGGGGACGCCTACAATGAGCAGTTCTTC. Translated: CASSWSQGDAYNEQFF. This sequence joins TRBV6-5 and TRBJ2-1, with 7 nucleotides matching TRBD1. CDR1 and CDR2 from the germline V gene are MNHEY and SVGAGI. The CDR3 covers 16 residues. J gave up 2 bases and V 4 bases, and 8 bases lay outside the gene matches.

The rearrangement uses TRBV7-3 and TRBJ2-7, with no clear D. The CDR3 spans 13 residues. Germline V lookup: CDR1 SGHTA, CDR2 FQGTGA. Trimming left V 5 bases short and J 0 bases short, with 8 bases between. CDR3 protein: CASSAPPSYEQYF. The CDR3 region has the DNA TGTGCCAGCAGCGCTCCCCCCTCCTACGAGCAGTACTTC.

This clone is a singleton in its sample. In DNA form, the CDR3 reads TGTGCCAGTTCGGCACCTACTGGCTACACCTTC. Translation gives CASSAPTGYTF. This chain links TRBV19 with TRBJ1-2; D gene ambiguous. CDR1 is LNHDA, CDR2 SQIVND, per germline (reference sequence). V was pared by 8 bases and J by 7 bases, with 11 bases between. CDR3 length: 11 residues.

The gene calls are TRBV5-1 and TRBJ2-7; 9 nucleotides line up with TRBD1. The germline V gene has CDR1 SGHRS and CDR2 YFSETQ. This CDR3 contains 14 residues. Germline trimming cut 0 bases from V and 3 bases from J; bases unmatched to any gene: 1. CDR3 DNA sequence: TGCGCCAGCAGCTTGGGGACAGGGGTCTACGAGCAGTACTTC. Protein sequence: CASSLGTGVYEQYF.

Written as DNA, the CDR3 is TGCGCCAGCAGCTTCCGGACTAGCGGGGTGTCCTACAATGAGCAGTTCTTC. Protein sequence: CASSFRTSGVSYNEQFF. The V gene is TRBV5-1, the J gene TRBJ2-1; 12 bases fit TRBD2. The CDR3 runs to 17 residues. Germline V gives CDR1 SGHRS, CDR2 YFSETQ. J gave up 1 base and V 2 bases, and 4 bases lay outside the gene matches.

The chain uses TRBV5-1 and TRBJ1-6; the match to TRBD1 covers 7 bases. Unmatched junction bases numbered 6, after V lost 7 bases and J lost 5 bases. CDR1 is SGHRS, CDR2 YFSETQ, per germline. The CDR3 covers 14 residues. CDR3 protein: CASAGGLDNSPLHF. Here the CDR3 DNA reads TGCGCCAGCGCAGGGGGTTTGGATAATTCACCCCTCCACTTT.

This chain links TRBV21-1 with TRBJ1-1; the D call of TRBD1 is as the table states it, not checked on the DNA. TRBV21-1 counts as a pseudogene. CDR3 length: 15 residues. CDR3: CASSPQGVPGTEAFF. The CDR3 coding sequence is TGTGCCAGCAGTCCCCAGGGGGTACCAGGGACTGAAGCTTTCTTT.

CDR3 loop: CASSPAGSRGEETQYF. The CDR3 region has the DNA TGTGCCAGCAGCCCAGCGGGATCCCGAGGAGAAGAGACCCAGTACTTC. The chain is built from TRBV5-4 and TRBJ2-5; 7 bases are shared with TRBD2. Germline V gene lookup returns CDR1 SGHNT and CDR2 YYREEE (reference sequence). This CDR3 is built from 16 residues. V dropped 4 bases and J dropped 3; count of bases not matched to a gene: 12.

The CDR3 DNA is TGTGCCAGCAGCTTCCGTCTAGGGGGCGAGCAGTACTTC. Protein: CASSFRLGGEQYF. The chain employs TRBV11-1 and TRBJ2-7, with a possible D match to TRBD1 (6 bases). The CDR3 consists of 13 residues. Trimming shortened V by 3 bases and J by 6 bases, and 12 bases separated the two germline ends. Germline-derived CDR1 and CDR2 are SGHAT and FQDESV (reference sequence).

The chain recombines TRBV19 with TRBJ2-7, with 8 bases that match TRBD2. This CDR3 has 16 residues. V shed 3 bases, J shed 3 bases, and the junction held 10 bases outside the gene matches. Per germline, CDR1 LNHDA and CDR2 SQIVND (reference sequence). The CDR3 region has the DNA TGTGCCAGTAGTATTTTGGGGACTAGTCAAGACTACGAGCAGTACTTC. Translation: CASSILGTSQDYEQYF.

The rearrangement uses TRBV12-3 or TRBV12-4 and TRBJ1-2, with 7 bases matching TRBD1. J lost 14 bases, V lost 5 bases, and 2 bases had no gene match. The CDR3 is made up of 9 amino acids. This CDR3 is CASSPTGTF. CDR3 DNA: TGTGCCAGCAGTCCGACAGGGACCTTC.

The chain combines TRBV10-2 with TRBJ2-7; D ambiguous. Germline V gives CDR1 WSHSY, CDR2 SAAADI. V was shortened by 8 bases and J by 4 bases, with 9 bases between the two germline ends. There are 11 residues in the CDR3. The CDR3 DNA reads TGCGCCAGCTCCGATGGGTACGAGCAGTACTTC. It translates to CASSDGYEQYF.

The J gene is TRBJ1-1, the V gene TRBV5-5, with D tentatively TRBD1 (6 bases). Trimming removed 4 bases from V and 3 bases from J, with 13 bases in between. This CDR3 comprises 14 residues. CDR1 and CDR2 from the germline V gene are SGHKS and YYEKEE (reference sequence). In nucleotides, the CDR3 is TGTGCCAGCAGCGGGACACCAAGGGACACTGAAGCTTTCTTT. It is translated as CASSGTPRDTEAFF.

The chain couples TRBV29-1 to TRBJ1-1, with D possibly TRBD1 on 6 matching bases. The CDR3 is 12 residues long. Trimming removed 2 bases from V and 6 bases from J, with 10 bases in between. The germline CDR1 and CDR2 sequences are SQVTM and ANQGSEA. The CDR3 DNA reads TGCAGCGTTGAATTCGGGGGGCCTGAAGCTTTCTTT. Encoded protein: CSVEFGGPEAFF.

A single count supports this clone. V is TRBV3-1 (or the pseudogene TRBV3-2) and J is TRBJ1-5; a possible D gene is TRBD1 (6 bases). The CDR3 extends over 14 amino acids. Germline lookup yields CDR1 LGHDT and CDR2 YNNKEL (reference sequence). Deletions cut 5 bases from V and 3 bases from J, with 11 bases between. The CDR3 here is CASSNTGSNQPQHF. CDR3 nucleotides: TGTGCCAGCAGCAACACAGGGTCCAATCAGCCCCAGCATTTT.

This clone was detected only once. The chain links TRBV5-1 to TRBJ2-1, with D perhaps TRBD2 (7 bases). The CDR3 is made up of 14 amino acids. Germline values: CDR1 SGHRS, CDR2 YFSETQ. V lost 4 bases to trimming and J lost 5 bases, with 13 bases between them. The CDR3 bases are TGCGCCAGCAGCATAGGGGGGACTAACAATGAGCAGTTCTTC. This codes for CASSIGGTNNEQFF.

CDR3 sequence reads: CASSSSLGGGETQYF. In DNA, the CDR3 is TGTGCCAGCAGTTCTTCCCTCGGGGGGGGAGAGACCCAGTACTTC. The chain recombines TRBV28 with TRBJ2-5, with 8 bases matching TRBD2. This CDR3 contains 15 residues. Germline V lookup: CDR1 MDHEN, CDR2 SYDVKM. V gave up 4 bases and J gave up 4 bases; unmatched junction bases: 8. The variable domain in full, completed from reference TRBV28 and TRBJ2-5, reads DVKVTQSSRYLVKRTGEKVFLECVQDMDHENMFWYRQDPGLGLRLIYFSYDVKMKEKGDIPEGYSVSREKKERFSLILESASTNQTSMYLCASSSSLGGGETQYFGPGTRLLVL.

The rearrangement joins TRBV6-6 to TRBJ2-7, with 11 bases fitting TRBD1. CDR1 MNHNY and CDR2 SVGAGI come from the germline V gene (reference sequence). The junction had 7 bases not matched to a gene; V was cut back by 6 bases and J by 6 bases. The CDR3 loop spans 14 amino acids. The CDR3 sequence is CASSRTGTGGEQYF. In nucleotides, the CDR3 is TGTGCCAGCAGCCGGACCGGGACAGGGGGCGAGCAGTACTTC.

This clone was seen only once. The J gene is TRBJ2-1, the V gene TRBV25-1; no clear D gene. The CDR3 has 16 residues. Trimming stripped 4 bases from V and 0 bases from J, with 13 bases between. Germline CDR1 and CDR2: MGHDK and SYGVNS. CDR3 coding DNA: TGTGCCAGCAGTGCCCTGGCGGTAAGCTCCTACAATGAGCAGTTCTTC. This translates into CASSALAVSSYNEQFF.

V is TRBV25-1 and J is TRBJ1-5; 8 positions match TRBD1. Germline V gives CDR1 MGHDK, CDR2 SYGVNS. V lost 3 bases to trimming and J lost 2 bases; unmatched junction nucleotides: 0. The CDR3 length is 14 residues. CDR3 DNA sequence: TGTGCCAGCAGTGAGACAGGGGGCAATCAGCCCCAGCATTTT. Protein: CASSETGGNQPQHF.